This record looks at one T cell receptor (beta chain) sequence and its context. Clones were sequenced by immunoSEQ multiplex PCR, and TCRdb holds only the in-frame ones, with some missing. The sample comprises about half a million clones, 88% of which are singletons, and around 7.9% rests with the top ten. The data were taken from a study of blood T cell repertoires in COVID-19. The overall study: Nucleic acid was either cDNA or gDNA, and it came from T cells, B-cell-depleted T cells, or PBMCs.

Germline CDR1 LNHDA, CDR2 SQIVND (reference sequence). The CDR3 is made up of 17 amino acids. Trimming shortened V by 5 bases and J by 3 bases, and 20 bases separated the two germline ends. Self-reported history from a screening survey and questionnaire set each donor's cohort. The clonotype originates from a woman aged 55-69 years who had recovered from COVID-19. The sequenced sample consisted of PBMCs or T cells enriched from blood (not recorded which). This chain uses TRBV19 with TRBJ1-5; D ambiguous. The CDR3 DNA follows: TGTGCCAGTAGTTTCAGGTATCCCGCCGCCACCAATCAGCCCCAGCATTTT. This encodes CASSFRYPAATNQPQHF.